Each of the 20 T cell receptor beta chains below was sequenced from the same sample in a study of cytomegalovirus exposure and HLA in healthy donors (dated by TCRdb to 2015 to 2018). Libraries were constructed by the immunoSEQ multiplex PCR assay. A mixture of 60 forward primers for TCR Vbeta segments and 13 reverse primers for TCR Jbeta segments was used in the multiplex PCR. This is the immuneACCESS table as TCRdb keeps it, with only in-frame sequences that have V and J called. A part of the clones is gone; compared with another copy, unresolved V genes explain less than half, and the rest is unexplained. This sample comprises around 72,000 clones, 65% to 70% of them detected only once. The ten most abundant clones make up less than 25% of the sample. Sequences were obtained from PBMCs. These receptors all come from a man aged 40-50 years in good health and CMV-seropositive.

The chain combines TRBV19 with TRBJ2-2, with TRBD2 matching 7 bases. Per germline, CDR1 LNHDA and CDR2 SQIVND (reference sequence). The trim removed 7 bases at V and 4 bases at J, leaving 9 bases unmatched. The CDR3 has 15 amino acids. For the CDR3, the DNA is TGTGCCAGTATTCGGACTAGTTCGGGCACCGGGGAGCTGTTTTTT. It translates to CASIRTSSGTGELFF.

The chain has TRBV4-3 and TRBJ1-6; perhaps TRBD1 as D (6 bases). CDR1 is LGHNA, CDR2 YSLEER, per germline. V lost 7 bases, J lost 8 bases, and 18 bases lay in between. There are 15 residues in the CDR3. CDR3 nucleotides: TGCGCCAGCAAGGGAGATCGGGGGGCTGATTCACCCCTCCACTTT. Protein product: CASKGDRGADSPLHF.

The chain links TRBV5-1 to TRBJ2-7, with 7 bases aligning to TRBD1. The CDR3 runs to 15 residues. Germline CDR1 reads SGHRS; CDR2 reads YFSETQ. The J segment lost 2 bases and the V segment lost 0 bases, leaving 5 bases of the junction unmatched. This chain's CDR3 is CASSLVSGGTYEQYF. The CDR3 DNA is TGCGCCAGCAGCTTGGTGTCAGGGGGAACCTACGAGCAGTACTTC.

In the case of this clone: One end of the junction varies from germline; a read error may be responsible. The J gene is TRBJ1-5, the V gene TRBV7-7, with D possibly matching TRBD1 (5 bases). The CDR3 covers 21 residues. Germline CDR1 SSHAT, CDR2 FNYEAQ (reference sequence). CDR3 in amino acids: CASSLYLRGIGRLPSNQPQHF. The CDR3 nucleotides are TGTGCTAGCAGCTTGTATTTACGGGGGATAGGCCGCTTGCCTAGCAATCAGCCCCAGCATTTT.

In its sample, this clone was seen a few times. The gene calls are TRBV21-1 and TRBJ1-1; the table's TRBD1 call for D was not verified on the DNA. TRBV21-1 is flagged as a pseudogene. The CDR3 totals 15 residues. The chain's CDR3 is CASSKGNRQGTEAFF. The CDR3 DNA reads as TGTGCCAGCAGCAAAGGTAACAGGCAGGGCACTGAAGCTTTCTTT.

The genes are TRBV9 and TRBJ2-5; TRBD2 agrees at 10 bases. The V segment lost 0 bases and the J segment 1 base; nucleotides outside the gene matches: 9. The CDR3 has 18 amino acids. Germline CDR1 reads SGDLS; CDR2 reads YYNGEE. The CDR3 DNA follows: TGTGCCAGCAGCGTAGTTAGTAGCGGGGGGTCCTTCCAAGAGACCCAGTACTTC. It translates to CASSVVSSGGSFQETQYF.

The rearrangement joins TRBV27 to TRBJ1-2, with TRBD1 as a possible D gene (5 bases). CDR3 length equals 15 residues. The germline V gene has CDR1 MNHEY and CDR2 SMNVEV (reference sequence). Trimming took 5 bases from V and 0 from J, leaving 13 bases between them. In DNA, the CDR3 is TGTGCCAGCAGTACCGGACAACAAGCTAACTATGGCTACACCTTC. Amino acids: CASSTGQQANYGYTF.

The V and J genes are TRBV7-9 and TRBJ2-6, with D tentatively TRBD1 (5 bases). From germline, CDR1 is SEHNR and CDR2 FQNEAQ (reference sequence). The length of the CDR3 is 18 residues. V shed 3 bases and J shed 1 base, with 16 bases lying between them. The CDR3 spells CASSLPWAGRSGANVLTF. Here the CDR3 DNA reads TGTGCCAGCAGCTTGCCTTGGGCAGGGCGTTCTGGGGCCAACGTCCTGACTTTC.

The V gene is TRBV19, the J gene TRBJ1-2; D ambiguous. The CDR3 is 13 amino acids. V lost 6 bases to trimming and J lost 8 bases, with 16 bases between them. Germline V CDR1 and CDR2: LNHDA, SQIVND (reference sequence). Here the CDR3 reads CASSPRGLRGYTF. CDR3 nucleotide sequence: TGTGCCAGTAGCCCCCGCGGACTAAGGGGCTACACCTTC. Full variable domain (remainder filled in from reference TRBV19 and TRBJ1-2): DGGITQSPKYLFRKEGQNVTLSCEQNLNHDAMYWYRQDPGQGLRLIYYSQIVNDFQKGDIAEGYSVSREKKESFPLTVTSAQKNPTAFYLCASSPRGLRGYTFGSGTRLTVV.

The V call is TRBV11-3, the J call TRBJ1-6; a weak D match, TRBD1 (6 bases). The V and J ends lost 5 bases and 4 bases respectively, with 6 bases between them. Per the germline V gene, CDR1 is SGHNT and CDR2 is YENEEA. This CDR3 contains 13 residues. This chain's CDR3 is CASSQGYNSPLHF. The CDR3 DNA is TGTGCCAGCAGCCAGGGGTATAATTCACCCCTCCACTTT.

The chain recombines TRBV29-1 with TRBJ1-1, with D uncertain. CDR3 length: 13 residues. V was clipped by 4 bases and J by 0 bases, with 9 bases between them. In germline, CDR1 is SQVTM, CDR2 ANQGSEA. Here the CDR3 DNA reads TGCAGCGTTGTCGTCAGCGTGAACACTGAAGCTTTCTTT. It yields the protein CSVVVSVNTEAFF.

The chain couples TRBV6-5 to TRBJ2-1; 10 bases align to TRBD1. CDR1 MNHEY and CDR2 SVGAGI come from the germline V gene. Trimming at V came to 5 bases and at J to 2 bases, leaving 3 bases not matched to a gene. The CDR3 is made up of 15 amino acids. The CDR3 sequence is CASSRGTGAYNEQFF. The CDR3 DNA is TGTGCCAGCAGTCGAGGGACAGGGGCCTACAATGAGCAGTTCTTC.

The V and J genes are TRBV29-1 and TRBJ1-1; D is possibly TRBD1 (6 bases). The CDR3 covers 16 residues. Germline V lookup: CDR1 SQVTM, CDR2 ANQGSEA. V lost 7 bases, J lost 1 base, and 22 bases lay in between. CDR3 in DNA: TGCAGCGCGGTGGGGGGCGGGGGATATGGGAACACTGAAGCTTTCTTT. As protein: CSAVGGGGYGNTEAFF.

This clone came up a few times. The chain employs TRBV5-1 and TRBJ2-5; D may be TRBD2 (5 bases). The V gene lost 4 bases and the J gene lost 2 bases, with 9 bases spanning the gap. The CDR3 extends over 13 amino acids. Germline assignment: CDR1 SGHRS and CDR2 YFSETQ. CDR3 sequence reads: CASSIGLQETQYF. The CDR3 bases are TGCGCCAGCAGCATAGGACTTCAAGAGACCCAGTACTTC.

CDR3 sequence (DNA): TGTGCCAGCAGCTTACAGGGCTACGAGCAGTACTTC. This translates into CASSLQGYEQYF. The chain joins TRBV7-9 to TRBJ2-7, with a tentative D call TRBD1 (5 bases). The germline gives CDR1 SEHNR, CDR2 FQNEAQ (reference sequence). CDR3 length equals 12 residues. The V and J ends lost 2 bases and 3 bases respectively, with 5 bases between them.

This rearrangement joins TRBV6-5 to TRBJ2-3, with 7 bases aligning to TRBD2. Germline trimming cut 6 bases from V and 6 bases from J; bases unmatched to any gene: 9. The CDR3 is 14 amino acids. Germline V gene lookup returns CDR1 MNHEY and CDR2 SVGAGI. This chain's CDR3 is CASSMGGFMDTQYF. CDR3 in DNA: TGTGCCAGCAGCATGGGAGGGTTCATGGATACGCAGTATTTT.

J is TRBJ1-2 and V is TRBV5-1; TRBD1 is a possible D gene (6 bases). The V end lost 5 bases, the J end lost 0 bases, and 14 bases lay between the germline ends. Germline V gives CDR1 SGHRS, CDR2 YFSETQ. This CDR3 is 15 amino acids long. The CDR3 protein is CASSWGGTTNYGYTF. For the CDR3, the DNA is TGCGCCAGCAGTTGGGGAGGGACAACTAACTATGGCTACACCTTC. The variable domain in full, completed from reference TRBV5-1 and TRBJ1-2, reads KAGVTQTPRYLIKTRGQQVTLSCSPISGHRSVSWYQQTPGQGLQFLFEYFSETQRNKGNFPGRFSGRQFSNSRSEMNVSTLELGDSALYLCASSWGGTTNYGYTFGSGTRLTVV.

The chain links TRBV6-5 to TRBJ1-6, with D hard to call. CDR3 length equals 15 residues. V was pared by 0 bases and J by 10 bases, with 13 bases between. CDR1 is MNHEY and CDR2 is SVGAGI in the germline V gene. The CDR3 bases are TGTGCCAGCAGTTACTCGAGGCAGTCGGGGTCACCCCTCCACTTT. Protein: CASSYSRQSGSPLHF.

This clone turned up a few times. This chain links TRBV19 with TRBJ2-5; TRBD2 aligns across 9 bases. The germline V gene encodes CDR1 LNHDA and CDR2 SQIVND (reference sequence). J lost 5 bases, V lost 5 bases, and 12 bases had no gene match. The CDR3 is made up of 16 amino acids. The CDR3: CASSSGWRGGIETQYF. Written as DNA, the CDR3 is TGTGCCAGTAGTTCGGGGTGGCGGGGGGGCATCGAGACCCAGTACTTC. Together with reference TRBV19 and TRBJ2-5, the CDR3 gives the full variable domain: DGGITQSPKYLFRKEGQNVTLSCEQNLNHDAMYWYRQDPGQGLRLIYYSQIVNDFQKGDIAEGYSVSREKKESFPLTVTSAQKNPTAFYLCASSSGWRGGIETQYFGPGTRLLVL.

The J gene is TRBJ1-6, the V gene TRBV27; 7 nucleotides match TRBD1. The germline V gene has CDR1 MNHEY and CDR2 SMNVEV (reference sequence). This CDR3 has 20 amino acids. V lost 1 base and J lost 9; bases outside the gene matches: 21. CDR3 sequence reads: CASSLWYGTVPTAVRSPLHF. CDR3 bases: TGTGCCAGCAGTTTATGGTACGGGACAGTGCCCACGGCGGTCCGTTCACCCCTCCACTTT.